These 29 T cell receptor beta chains originate from one sample sequenced in a study of chemoradiotherapy in HPV16-positive cancers. Here immunoSEQ multiplex PCR was the method, and the copy in TCRdb shows in-frame clones only, minus some. The sample holds some 34,000 clones, more than 85% seen once. This specimen consisted of blood, obtained from a patient who underwent chemoradiotherapy. The source of these receptors is a human donor with HPV-associated anogenital cancer.

The rearrangement uses TRBV29-1 and TRBJ2-1, with no clear D. The CDR3 loop spans 13 amino acids. V shed 2 bases and J shed 9 bases, with 14 bases lying between them. Germline-derived CDR1 and CDR2 are SQVTM and ANQGSEA. The CDR3 coding sequence is TGCAGCGTTGAACAGGTTGGTTCGGGTGAGCAGTTCTTC. This translates into CSVEQVGSGEQFF.

The V and J genes are TRBV19 and TRBJ1-1, with 7 bases aligning to TRBD1. The V segment lost 1 base and the J segment 3 bases; nucleotides outside the gene matches: 2. The CDR3 is 14 amino acids. From germline, CDR1 is LNHDA and CDR2 SQIVND (reference sequence). The CDR3 loop reads CASSIAGGYTEAFF. In nucleotides, the CDR3 is TGTGCCAGTAGTATAGCAGGGGGGTACACTGAAGCTTTCTTT. Using reference TRBV19 and TRBJ1-1 for the parts outside the CDR3, the full variable domain is DGGITQSPKYLFRKEGQNVTLSCEQNLNHDAMYWYRQDPGQGLRLIYYSQIVNDFQKGDIAEGYSVSREKKESFPLTVTSAQKNPTAFYLCASSIAGGYTEAFFGQGTRLTVV.

The gene calls are TRBV20-1 and TRBJ2-1; no firm D call. This CDR3 spans 11 amino acids. Germline CDR1 and CDR2: DFQATT and SNEGSKA (reference sequence). Trimming took 3 bases from V and 6 from J, leaving 6 bases between them. The CDR3 sequence is CSARDLNEQFF. CDR3 DNA: TGCAGTGCTAGGGACCTCAATGAGCAGTTCTTC.

V and J are TRBV19 and TRBJ1-4, with D uncertain. CDR1 is LNHDA and CDR2 is SQIVND in the germline V gene (reference sequence). V was clipped by 10 bases and J by 3 bases, with 18 bases between them. This CDR3 comprises 15 residues. Here the CDR3 DNA reads TGTGCCACCCAGGAGATGGGGAATTCTAATGAAAAACTGTTTTTT. This translates into CATQEMGNSNEKLFF.

V gene TRBV19 combines with J gene TRBJ2-5; D unresolved. This CDR3 spans 13 amino acids. From germline, CDR1 is LNHDA and CDR2 SQIVND (reference sequence). The V gene lost 2 bases and the J gene lost 1 base, with 5 bases spanning the gap. The CDR3 loop reads CASSISLQETQYF. CDR3 DNA: TGTGCCAGTAGTATATCCCTCCAAGAGACCCAGTACTTC.

V and J are TRBV6-1 and TRBJ2-2, with a tentative D call TRBD2 (6 bases). The CDR3 runs 14 residues. Germline V gives CDR1 MNHNS, CDR2 SASEGT. V lost 8 bases to trimming and J lost 4 bases, with 14 bases between them. CDR3 residues: CASLEGLGTGELFF. Written as DNA, the CDR3 is TGTGCCAGCTTGGAGGGTCTAGGCACCGGGGAGCTGTTTTTT.

This chain uses TRBV29-1 with TRBJ1-6, with D possibly matching TRBD1 (6 bases). V lost 4 bases and J lost 5, with 9 bases in between. The length of the CDR3 is 13 residues. Germline CDR1 SQVTM, CDR2 ANQGSEA. The CDR3, as DNA: TGCAGCGTTGGTGAGGGGGATAATTCACCCCTCCACTTT. This encodes CSVGEGDNSPLHF.

The chain recombines TRBV9 with TRBJ1-1; 7 nucleotides line up with TRBD1. The CDR3 totals 15 residues. From germline, CDR1 is SGDLS and CDR2 YYNGEE. Germline trimming cut 0 bases from V and 5 bases from J; bases unmatched to any gene: 7. The CDR3 reads CASSVVPQGGTEAFF. CDR3 nucleotides: TGTGCCAGCAGCGTAGTCCCCCAGGGGGGAACTGAAGCTTTCTTT.

This clone was picked up a small number of times. The rearrangement links TRBV7-3 to TRBJ2-1; the match to TRBD2 covers 13 bases. Germline CDR1 SGHTA, CDR2 FQGTGA. CDR3 length: 19 residues. With V trimmed by 5 bases and J by 7 bases, 17 bases remained unmatched. CDR3 region: CASSPLIPTLAGGRNEQFF. CDR3 bases: TGTGCCAGCAGCCCACTGATCCCTACACTAGCGGGGGGGCGGAATGAGCAGTTCTTC.

The chain joins TRBV28 to TRBJ1-5; a weak D match, TRBD1 (6 bases). The CDR3 is 15 residues long. Trimming took 7 bases from V and 5 from J, leaving 18 bases between them. Germline values: CDR1 MDHEN, CDR2 SYDVKM. The CDR3 nucleotides read TGTGCCAGCATCATGGGGTTGGGGGCTTATCAGCCCCAGCATTTT. Its protein is CASIMGLGAYQPQHF.

The chain has TRBV19 and TRBJ1-1; D is unclear. The length of the CDR3 is 14 residues. V lost 3 bases and J lost 5, with 13 bases in between. CDR1 is LNHDA and CDR2 is SQIVND in the germline V gene (reference sequence). CDR3: CASSIGLGLTEAFF. The CDR3 DNA follows: TGTGCCAGTAGTATCGGCCTGGGTCTAACTGAAGCTTTCTTT.

V and J are TRBV6-5 and TRBJ2-3, with D possibly TRBD1 on 6 matching bases. In germline, CDR1 is MNHEY, CDR2 SVGAGI. Deletions cut 0 bases from V and 2 bases from J, with 12 bases between. The CDR3 runs to 16 residues. The CDR3 here is CASSYSGGQLTDTQYF. DNA for the CDR3: TGTGCCAGCAGTTACTCGGGCGGACAGCTCACAGATACGCAGTATTTT.

V usage is TRBV6-5 and J usage is TRBJ1-2; D may be TRBD1 (6 bases). Germline V gives CDR1 MNHEY, CDR2 SVGAGI. The CDR3 runs 14 residues. The V and J ends lost 5 bases and 8 bases respectively, with 18 bases between them. As DNA, the CDR3 is TGTGCCAGCAGTACACAGGGAGGGTCAGGAGGCTACACCTTC. This encodes CASSTQGGSGGYTF.

This rearrangement joins TRBV7-2 to TRBJ2-7; 8 bases match TRBD1. The CDR3 is 15 amino acids. V was clipped by 5 bases and J by 2 bases; unmatched bases: 8. Germline V gene sequence: CDR1 SGHTA, CDR2 FQGNSA. The CDR3 coding sequence is TGTGCCAGCAGCCCCTGGACAGGGACTCCCTACGAGCAGTACTTC. As protein: CASSPWTGTPYEQYF.

The chain recombines TRBV5-1 with TRBJ1-4; tentatively, D is TRBD1 (5 bases). Trimming took 5 bases from V and 8 from J, leaving 19 bases between them. The CDR3 extends over 15 amino acids. From germline, CDR1 is SGHRS and CDR2 YFSETQ. CDR3 bases: TGCGCCAGCAGTTCGACCGGCAGGGAAGGCGAAAAACTGTTTTTT. Protein sequence: CASSSTGREGEKLFF.

The rearrangement joins TRBV5-6 to TRBJ1-2; D is uncertain. This CDR3 has 13 amino acids. In germline, CDR1 is SGHDT, CDR2 YYEEEE. V gave up 2 bases and J gave up 2 bases, with 7 bases separating them. CDR3 in amino acids: CASSFGLNYGYTF. For the CDR3, the DNA is TGTGCCAGCAGCTTCGGACTAAACTATGGCTACACCTTC.

The rearrangement joins TRBV21-1 to TRBJ2-7; the table's D call, TRBD2, was not checked against the DNA. TRBV21-1 is termed a pseudogene. CDR3 length equals 18 residues. The CDR3 is CASRLGTSGGATSYEQYF. CDR3 sequence (DNA): TGTGCCAGCAGGTTAGGGACTAGCGGGGGGGCAACTTCCTACGAGCAGTACTTC.

This chain connects TRBV5-1 to TRBJ1-1; D might be TRBD1 (6 bases). CDR3 size: 15 residues. V was trimmed by 0 bases and J by 6 bases, leaving 15 bases between them. Germline loops: CDR1 SGHRS, CDR2 YFSETQ. CDR3 DNA: TGCGCCAGCAGCTTGGACAGGGTAGGGTTCCCTGAAGCTTTCTTT. It specifies CASSLDRVGFPEAFF.

The gene calls are TRBV27 and TRBJ2-5; D is unresolved. Germline V CDR1 and CDR2: MNHEY, SMNVEV (reference sequence). This CDR3 is built from 13 residues. With 2 bases removed from V and 5 bases from J, the gap between germline ends came to 9 bases. CDR3 amino acids: CASSLITGETQYF. Here the CDR3 DNA reads TGTGCCAGCAGTTTAATAACGGGTGAGACCCAGTACTTC.

V gene TRBV7-9 combines with J gene TRBJ2-7, with TRBD1 matching 9 bases. The CDR3 runs 14 residues. V trimming: 7 bases; J trimming: 2 bases; junction bases outside the gene matches: 6. Germline V gene data show CDR1 as SEHNR and CDR2 as FQNEAQ (reference sequence). Here the CDR3 DNA reads TGTGCCAGCACCCGGACAGGGGAGACCTACGAGCAGTACTTC. Protein sequence: CASTRTGETYEQYF.

V usage is TRBV6-5 and J usage is TRBJ2-3; 14 nucleotides line up with TRBD2. Germline V gives CDR1 MNHEY, CDR2 SVGAGI. This CDR3 comprises 15 residues. Trimming at V came to 5 bases and at J to 7 bases, leaving 5 bases not matched to a gene. DNA for the CDR3: TGTGCCAGCAGTGCTGGACTAGCGGGGGGATATACGCAGTATTTT. This gives the protein CASSAGLAGGYTQYF.

This clone has just a few counts. J is TRBJ1-5 and V is TRBV5-6; D gene ambiguous. The germline V gene has CDR1 SGHDT and CDR2 YYEEEE. This CDR3 is built from 12 residues. The ends were cut back, 2 bases at V and 7 bases at J, with 7 bases in the middle. The CDR3 protein is CASSFQAQPQHF. CDR3 nucleotide sequence: TGTGCCAGCAGCTTCCAGGCCCAGCCCCAGCATTTT.

The chain is built from TRBV10-2 and TRBJ2-2; D perhaps matches TRBD1 (6 bases). V lost 6 bases to trimming and J lost 0 bases, with 11 bases between them. The CDR3 extends over 15 amino acids. CDR1 is WSHSY and CDR2 is SAAADI in the germline V gene. The CDR3 DNA reads as TGCGCCAGCAGACTAAGGACAGCGAACACCGGGGAGCTGTTTTTT. This sequence encodes CASRLRTANTGELFF.

This chain joins TRBV5-1 and TRBJ2-6; 7 nucleotides line up with TRBD1. V trimming: 4 bases; J trimming: 2 bases; junction bases outside the gene matches: 6. In germline, CDR1 is SGHRS, CDR2 YFSETQ. The CDR3 loop spans 16 amino acids. The CDR3: CASSPQQGTGANVLTF. Written as DNA, the CDR3 is TGCGCCAGCAGCCCACAACAGGGGACTGGGGCCAACGTCCTGACTTTC. The complete variable domain, with remaining parts taken from reference TRBV5-1 and TRBJ2-6, reads KAGVTQTPRYLIKTRGQQVTLSCSPISGHRSVSWYQQTPGQGLQFLFEYFSETQRNKGNFPGRFSGRQFSNSRSEMNVSTLELGDSALYLCASSPQQGTGANVLTFGAGSRLTVL.

The genes are TRBV6-5 and TRBJ2-7; 9 bases are a match to TRBD1. Trimming removed 4 bases from V and 1 base from J; junction bases left unmatched: 2. This CDR3 is 14 amino acids long. Germline V lookup: CDR1 MNHEY, CDR2 SVGAGI. CDR3 DNA sequence: TGTGCCAGCAGTTGGGGGACAGGGTCCTACGAGCAGTACTTC. Its protein product is CASSWGTGSYEQYF.

V usage is TRBV7-2 and J usage is TRBJ2-3; D might be TRBD1 or TRBD2, each matching 5 bases. V was pared by 1 base and J by 4 bases, with 18 bases between. The CDR3 loop spans 17 amino acids. The germline gives CDR1 SGHTA, CDR2 FQGNSA. CDR3 sequence: CASSLGPGLGAADTQYF. The CDR3 DNA reads as TGTGCCAGCAGCTTAGGTCCGGGGTTAGGGGCCGCAGATACGCAGTATTTT.

The V call is TRBV11-2, the J call TRBJ2-3; 9 bases are a match to TRBD2. The CDR3 runs 15 residues. Germline CDR1 and CDR2: SGHAT and FQNNGV. With 1 base clipped from V and 2 bases from J, the junction kept 1 base outside the gene matches. The CDR3 region is CASSLGGGATDTQYF. CDR3 nucleotide sequence: TGTGCCAGCAGCTTAGGCGGGGGGGCCACAGATACGCAGTATTTT.

This chain uses TRBV4-3 with TRBJ2-5, with 10 bases fitting TRBD1. The DNA end lines up better with TRBJ2-7; the J call may be wrong. This CDR3 contains 16 residues. Germline V gene sequence: CDR1 LGHNA, CDR2 YSLEER. The chain's CDR3 is CASSQAGDRGSYEQYF. The CDR3 DNA reads TGCGCCAGCAGCCAAGCGGGGGACAGGGGAAGCTACGAGCAGTACTTC.

The gene calls are TRBV15 and TRBJ1-5; D is perhaps TRBD1 (6 bases). Trimming shortened V by 1 base and J by 4 bases, and 11 bases separated the two germline ends. The CDR3 runs 15 residues. Germline V gene sequence: CDR1 LNHNV, CDR2 YYDKDF (reference sequence). CDR3 nucleotides: TGTGCCACCAGCAGAGGGGGGGGCATTAATCAGCCCCAGCATTTT. Amino acids: CATSRGGGINQPQHF. The full variable domain, rest sourced from reference TRBV15 and TRBJ1-5, is DAMVIQNPRYQVTQFGKPVTLSCSQTLNHNVMYWYQQKSSQAPKLLFHYYDKDFNNEADTPDNFQSRRPNTSFCFLDIRSPGLGDTAMYLCATSRGGGINQPQHFGDGTRLSIL.